These T cell receptor beta chains were read from a single sample in a study of cytomegalovirus exposure and HLA in healthy donors. Method: immunoSEQ multiplex PCR; TCRdb's copy keeps in-frame clones and lacks some. Seen here are about 170,000 clones, 80% to 90% observed once, and the top ten hold roughly 5%. Material for sequencing was PBMCs. Source of these receptors: a girl aged 5 to 17 in good health and CMV-seropositive. The conserved cysteine and the conserved F or W are not part of the CDR3 here.

CDR3,V
ASSPLESRYGYT,TRBV5-6
ATSRVTDADEQF,TRBV15
ASSEGGERGAYEQY,TRBV25-1
ASSLGQTTNEKLF,TRBV5-1
AWGRETQY,TRBV30
ASSQTFGTEAF,TRBV4-1
ASSLLSQGKQF,TRBV7-6
ASSEASGNTGELF,TRBV9
ASSYSGTGGGEQY,TRBV6-6
AISESQGLGNTEAF,TRBV10-3
ASSFQRSSYNEQF,TRBV7-3
ASRDPGTNYGYT,TRBV6-5
ASSYNRGSYNEQF,TRBV5-1
ASSDNPSGTGELF,TRBV10-1
ASSESVVIARGAF,TRBV25-1
ASSQEQGVYEQY,TRBV4-1
ASSVEAGGPAKNIQY,TRBV9
ASSFSNTEAF,TRBV5-4
ASSKSERGNAEAF,TRBV19
ASKRGGTGRTYEQY,TRBV28
ATTPGYRTDTQY,TRBV30
ASSPQGIYGYT,TRBV7-2
ASSLSGTRNTEAF,TRBV11-2
ASRPVSTNEKLF,TRBV6-6